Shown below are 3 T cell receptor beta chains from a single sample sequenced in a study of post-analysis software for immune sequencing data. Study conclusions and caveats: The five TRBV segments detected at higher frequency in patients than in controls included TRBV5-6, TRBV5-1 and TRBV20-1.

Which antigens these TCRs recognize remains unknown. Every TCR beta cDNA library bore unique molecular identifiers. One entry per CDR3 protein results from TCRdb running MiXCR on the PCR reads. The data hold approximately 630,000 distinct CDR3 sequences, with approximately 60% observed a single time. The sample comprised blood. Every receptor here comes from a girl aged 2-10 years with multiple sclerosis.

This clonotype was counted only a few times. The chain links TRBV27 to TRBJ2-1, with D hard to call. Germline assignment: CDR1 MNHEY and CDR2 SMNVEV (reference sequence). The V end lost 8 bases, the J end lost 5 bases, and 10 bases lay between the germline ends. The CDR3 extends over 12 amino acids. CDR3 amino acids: CASSMRHNEQFF. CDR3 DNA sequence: TGTGCCAGCTCCATGCGGCACAATGAGCAGTTCTTC.

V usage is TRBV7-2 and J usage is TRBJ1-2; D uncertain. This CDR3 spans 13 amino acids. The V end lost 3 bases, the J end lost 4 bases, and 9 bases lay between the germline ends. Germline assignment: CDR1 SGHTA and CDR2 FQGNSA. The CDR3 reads CASSLSQFYGYTF. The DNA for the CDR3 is TGTGCCAGCAGCTTGAGTCAGTTCTATGGCTACACCTTC.

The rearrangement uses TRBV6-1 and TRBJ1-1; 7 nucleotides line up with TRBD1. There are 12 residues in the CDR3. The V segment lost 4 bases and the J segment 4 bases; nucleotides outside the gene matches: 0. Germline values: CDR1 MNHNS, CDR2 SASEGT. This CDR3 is CASSAGGTEAFF. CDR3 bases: TGTGCCAGCAGTGCAGGGGGCACTGAAGCTTTCTTT.